This T cell receptor beta chain was identified during a study of T cell responses to AZD1222 COVID-19 vaccine. For this clone: Its antigen is unknown.

Some clones are missing from TCRdb's copy, which holds only in-frame ones; the method was immunoSEQ multiplex PCR. This table holds 95,000 to 150,000 clones, about 90% found once. The germline V gene encodes CDR1 SNHLY and CDR2 FYNNEI. The V gene lost 6 bases and the J gene lost 12 bases, with 20 bases spanning the gap. The CDR3 covers 13 residues. Study-level findings and limits: Clonal diversity was possibly underestimated, and the donors were mostly white British, with more females. Dominant at 160-218 and 743-854, vaccine-associated CD4 TCRs also spanned spike.

This clonotype originated in an adult in good health. The chain employs TRBV2 and TRBJ1-2; possible D gene TRBD1, 5 bases. Here the sequenced sample was peripheral blood, taken on day 0 of AZD1222 vaccination. Here the CDR3 reads CASRKDSPDGDTF. CDR3 nucleotides: TGTGCCAGCAGAAAAGACAGCCCCGATGGTGACACCTTC. Based on the CDR3 plus reference TRBV2 and TRBJ1-2, the full variable domain is EPEVTQTPSHQVTQMGQEVILRCVPISNHLYFYWYRQILGQKVEFLVSFYNNEISEKSEIFDDQFSVERPDGSNFTLKIRSTKLEDSAMYFCASRKDSPDGDTFGSGTRLTVV.